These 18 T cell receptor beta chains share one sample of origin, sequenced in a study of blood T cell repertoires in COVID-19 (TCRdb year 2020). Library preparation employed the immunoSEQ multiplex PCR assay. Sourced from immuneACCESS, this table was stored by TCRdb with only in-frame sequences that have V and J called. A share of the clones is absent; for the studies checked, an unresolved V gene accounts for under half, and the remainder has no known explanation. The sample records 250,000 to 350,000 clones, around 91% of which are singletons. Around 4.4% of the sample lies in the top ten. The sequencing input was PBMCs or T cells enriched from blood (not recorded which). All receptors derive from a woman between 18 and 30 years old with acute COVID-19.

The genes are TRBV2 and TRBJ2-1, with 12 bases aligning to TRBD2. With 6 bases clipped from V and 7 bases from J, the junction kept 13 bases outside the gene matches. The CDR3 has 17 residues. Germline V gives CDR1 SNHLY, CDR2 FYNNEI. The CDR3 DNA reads TGTGCCAGCAGCCCTTCGGGACTAGCGGGTATTACAAATGAGCAGTTCTTC. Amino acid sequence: CASSPSGLAGITNEQFF.

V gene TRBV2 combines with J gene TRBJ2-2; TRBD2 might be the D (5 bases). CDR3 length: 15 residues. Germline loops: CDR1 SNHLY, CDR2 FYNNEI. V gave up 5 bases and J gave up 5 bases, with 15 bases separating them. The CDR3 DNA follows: TGTGCCAGCAGTCCCGTTGGTCGCGGGACCGGGGAGCTGTTTTTT. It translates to CASSPVGRGTGELFF.

CDR3 in amino acids: CASSPQAGGLATNEKLFF. CDR3 bases: TGTGCCAGCTCACCACAGGCTGGAGGACTTGCAACTAATGAAAAACTGTTTTTT. The chain uses TRBV18 and TRBJ1-4; D gene unclear. This CDR3 is built from 18 residues. Trimming removed 1 base from V and 0 bases from J, with 15 bases in between. Germline values: CDR1 KGHSH, CDR2 LQKENI.

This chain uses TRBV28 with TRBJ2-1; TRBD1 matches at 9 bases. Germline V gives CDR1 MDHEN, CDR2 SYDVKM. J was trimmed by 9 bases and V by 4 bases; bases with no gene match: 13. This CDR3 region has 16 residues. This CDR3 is CASSSVRDREGAEQFF. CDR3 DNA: TGTGCCAGCAGTTCCGTCCGGGACAGGGAGGGGGCTGAGCAGTTCTTC.

This CDR3 reads CASSSDRDSYGYTF. As DNA, the CDR3 is TGTGCCAGCAGCTCCGACAGGGATTCATATGGCTACACCTTC. The chain recombines TRBV7-8 with TRBJ1-2, with TRBD1 identical over 7 bases. Per germline, CDR1 SGHVS and CDR2 FQNEAQ. With V trimmed by 4 bases and J by 5 bases, 7 bases remained unmatched. CDR3 size: 14 residues. Together with reference TRBV7-8 and TRBJ1-2, the CDR3 gives the full variable domain: GAGVSQSPRYKVAKRGQDVALRCDPISGHVSLFWYQQALGQGPEFLTYFQNEAQLDKSGLPSDRFFAERPEGSVSTLKIQRTQQEDSAVYLCASSSDRDSYGYTFGSGTRLTVV.

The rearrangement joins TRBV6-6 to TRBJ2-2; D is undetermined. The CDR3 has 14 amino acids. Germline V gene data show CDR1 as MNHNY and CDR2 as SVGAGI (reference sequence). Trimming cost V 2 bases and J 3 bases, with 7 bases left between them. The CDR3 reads CASSYTDHTGELFF. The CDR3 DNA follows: TGTGCCAGCAGTTACACAGACCACACCGGGGAGCTGTTTTTT.

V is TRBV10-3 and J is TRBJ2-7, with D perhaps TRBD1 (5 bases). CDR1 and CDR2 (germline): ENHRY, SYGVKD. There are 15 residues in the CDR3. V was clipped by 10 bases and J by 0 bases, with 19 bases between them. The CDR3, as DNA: TGTGCCACCTTTTCAGACAGCTCGAGCTCCTACGAGCAGTACTTC. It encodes CATFSDSSSSYEQYF.

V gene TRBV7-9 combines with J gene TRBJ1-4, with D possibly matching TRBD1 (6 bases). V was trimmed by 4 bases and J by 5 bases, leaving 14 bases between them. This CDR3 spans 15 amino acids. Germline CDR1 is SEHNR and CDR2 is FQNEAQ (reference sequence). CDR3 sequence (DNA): TGTGCCAGCAGCTATAAGGACAGCCAGAATGAAAAACTGTTTTTT. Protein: CASSYKDSQNEKLFF.

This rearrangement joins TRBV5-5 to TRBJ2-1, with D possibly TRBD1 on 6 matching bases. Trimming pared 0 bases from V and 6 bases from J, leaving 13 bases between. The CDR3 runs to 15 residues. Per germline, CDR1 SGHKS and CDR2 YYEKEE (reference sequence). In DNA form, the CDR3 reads TGTGCCAGCAGCTTGGGCACAGGGTCAACCAATGAGCAGTTCTTC. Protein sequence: CASSLGTGSTNEQFF.

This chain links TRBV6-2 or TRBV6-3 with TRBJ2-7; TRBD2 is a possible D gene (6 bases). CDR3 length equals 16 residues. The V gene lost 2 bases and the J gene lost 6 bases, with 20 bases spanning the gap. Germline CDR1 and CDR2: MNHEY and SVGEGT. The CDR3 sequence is CASSYPRLGTLGEQYF. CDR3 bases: TGTGCCAGCAGTTACCCAAGACTAGGGACCCTCGGCGAGCAGTACTTC.

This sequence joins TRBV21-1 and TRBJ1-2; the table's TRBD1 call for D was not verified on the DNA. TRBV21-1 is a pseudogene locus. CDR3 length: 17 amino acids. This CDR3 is CASSKSTASNAYGGYTF. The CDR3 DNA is TGTGCCAGCAGCAAAAGCACAGCCTCAAATGCGTATGGTGGCTACACCTTC.

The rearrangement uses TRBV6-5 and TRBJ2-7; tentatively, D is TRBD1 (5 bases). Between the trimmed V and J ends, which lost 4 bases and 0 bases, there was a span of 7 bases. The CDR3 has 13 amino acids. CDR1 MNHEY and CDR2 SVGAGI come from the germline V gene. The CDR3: CASSWGNSYEQYF. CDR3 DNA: TGTGCCAGCAGTTGGGGCAACTCCTACGAGCAGTACTTC.

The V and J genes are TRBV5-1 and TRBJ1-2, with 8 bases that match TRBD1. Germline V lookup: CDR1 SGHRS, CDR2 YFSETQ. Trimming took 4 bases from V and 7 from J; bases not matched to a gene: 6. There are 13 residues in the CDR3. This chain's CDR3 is CASSQAQGAGYTF. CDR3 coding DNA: TGCGCCAGCAGCCAAGCCCAGGGGGCTGGCTACACCTTC.

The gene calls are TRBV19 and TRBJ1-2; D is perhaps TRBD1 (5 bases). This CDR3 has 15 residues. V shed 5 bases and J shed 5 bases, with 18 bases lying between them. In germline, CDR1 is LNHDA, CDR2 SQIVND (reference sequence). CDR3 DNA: TGTGCCAGTAGTGTTCAGGGAGGAGTGATTTATGGCTACACCTTC. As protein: CASSVQGGVIYGYTF.

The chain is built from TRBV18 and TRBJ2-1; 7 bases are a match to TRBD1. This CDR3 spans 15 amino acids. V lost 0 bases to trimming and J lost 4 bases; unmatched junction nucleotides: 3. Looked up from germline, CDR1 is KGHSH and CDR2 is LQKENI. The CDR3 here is CASSPPGTAYNEQFF. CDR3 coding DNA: TGTGCCAGCTCACCACCCGGGACAGCTTACAATGAGCAGTTCTTC.

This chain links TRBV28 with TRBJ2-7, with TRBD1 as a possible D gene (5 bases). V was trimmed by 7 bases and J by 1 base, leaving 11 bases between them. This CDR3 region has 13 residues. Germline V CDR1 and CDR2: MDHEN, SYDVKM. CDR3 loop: CASNIGESYEQYF. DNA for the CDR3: TGTGCCAGCAATATAGGGGAATCCTACGAGCAGTACTTC.

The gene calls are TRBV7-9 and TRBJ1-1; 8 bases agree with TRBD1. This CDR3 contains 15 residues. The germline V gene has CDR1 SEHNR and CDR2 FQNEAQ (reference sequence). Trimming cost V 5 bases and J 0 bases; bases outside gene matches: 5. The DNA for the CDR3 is TGTGCCAGCAGCCCGACAGGGGCCGTGAACACTGAAGCTTTCTTT. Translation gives CASSPTGAVNTEAFF.

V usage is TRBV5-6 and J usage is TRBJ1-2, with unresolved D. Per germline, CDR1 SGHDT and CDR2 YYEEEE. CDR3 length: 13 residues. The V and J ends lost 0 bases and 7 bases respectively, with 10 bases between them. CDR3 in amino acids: CASSLARLTGYTF. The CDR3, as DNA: TGTGCCAGCAGCTTGGCTCGTCTAACTGGCTACACCTTC.